The following is a T cell receptor beta chain sequence with its context. Its antigen is undetermined. Losses at the gene ends were 3 bases for V and 3 bases for J; bases not matched to a gene: 2. The V gene's germline CDR1 is LNHDA and CDR2 SQIVND (reference sequence). The CDR3 spans 15 residues. The data stem from a study of T cell responses to AZD1222 COVID-19 vaccine. Study results and limitations: After the peak T cell response, and only then, were repertoires sampled. Seropositivity was recorded at baseline in only six AZD1222 recipients.

The repertoire was sequenced with immunoSEQ multiplex PCR; TCRdb's copy has only in-frame clones and lacks some. This table holds roughly 80,000 clones, 85% to 95% found once. The J gene is TRBJ2-7, the V gene TRBV19, with 13 bases identical to TRBD2. The receptor was isolated from an adult who received the AZD1222 COVID-19 vaccine. The sequencing used peripheral blood, collected 28 days after the second AZD1222 dose. Written as DNA, the CDR3 is TGTGCCAGTAGTATTGGGACTAGCGGGATCTACGAGCAGTACTTC. It yields the protein CASSIGTSGIYEQYF.